Shown below are 2 T cell receptor beta chains from a single sample sequenced in a study of spatial heterogeneity in lung cancer. Time point reported: blood at routine non-recurrence follow-up after resection. TCRdb re-analysed the 5' RACE reads in MiXCR, keeping a single row per CDR3 protein. Among approximately 93,000 distinct CDR3 sequences listed, roughly a fifth were seen once. Sequencing was performed on PBMCs, taken at follow-up. The receptor source for this set is a male donor with early-stage non-small cell lung cancer.

The chain links TRBV11-2 to TRBJ2-1; perhaps TRBD1 as D (6 bases). Germline values: CDR1 SGHAT, CDR2 FQNNGV. Trimming removed 5 bases from V and 6 bases from J, with 11 bases in between. This CDR3 is built from 13 residues. The CDR3 loop is CASSLQGVNEQFF. CDR3 DNA sequence: TGTGCCAGCAGCCTACAGGGAGTCAATGAGCAGTTCTTC.

The chain carries TRBV12-3 or TRBV12-4 and TRBJ1-5, with 8 bases lining up with TRBD1. V was clipped by 5 bases and J by 2 bases; unmatched bases: 5. The CDR3 is 15 amino acids. The CDR3: CASSPQGGRNQPQHF. The CDR3 DNA is TGTGCCAGCAGTCCACAGGGGGGACGCAATCAGCCCCAGCATTTT.